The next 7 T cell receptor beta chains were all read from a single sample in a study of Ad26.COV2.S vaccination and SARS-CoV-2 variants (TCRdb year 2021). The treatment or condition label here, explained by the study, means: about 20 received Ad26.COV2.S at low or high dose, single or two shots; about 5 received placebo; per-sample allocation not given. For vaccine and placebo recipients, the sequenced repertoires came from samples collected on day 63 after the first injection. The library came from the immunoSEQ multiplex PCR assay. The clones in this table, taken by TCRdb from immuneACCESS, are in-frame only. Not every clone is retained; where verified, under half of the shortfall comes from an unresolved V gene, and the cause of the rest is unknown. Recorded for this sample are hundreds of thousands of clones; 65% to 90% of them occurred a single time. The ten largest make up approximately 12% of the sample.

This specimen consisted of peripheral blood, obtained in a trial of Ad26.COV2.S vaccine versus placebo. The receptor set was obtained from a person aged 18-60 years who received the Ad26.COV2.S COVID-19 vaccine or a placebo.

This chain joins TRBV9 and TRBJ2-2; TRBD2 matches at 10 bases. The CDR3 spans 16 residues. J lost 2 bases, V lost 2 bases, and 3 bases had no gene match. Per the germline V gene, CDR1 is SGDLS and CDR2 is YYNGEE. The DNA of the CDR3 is TGTGCCAGCAGCGTGTTAGCGGGGGGTAACACCGGGGAGCTGTTTTTT. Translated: CASSVLAGGNTGELFF.

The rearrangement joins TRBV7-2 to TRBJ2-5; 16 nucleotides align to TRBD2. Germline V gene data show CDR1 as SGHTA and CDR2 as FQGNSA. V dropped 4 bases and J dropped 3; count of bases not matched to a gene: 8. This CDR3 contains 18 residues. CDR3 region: CASSSTRGLAGGKETQYF. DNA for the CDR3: TGTGCCAGCAGCTCAACGAGGGGACTAGCGGGGGGGAAAGAGACCCAGTACTTC.

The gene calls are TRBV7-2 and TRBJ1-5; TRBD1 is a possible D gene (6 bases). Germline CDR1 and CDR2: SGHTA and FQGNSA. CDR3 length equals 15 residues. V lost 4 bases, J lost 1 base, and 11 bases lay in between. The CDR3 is CASSSQGSSNQPQHF. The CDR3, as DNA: TGTGCCAGCAGCTCCCAGGGGTCGAGCAATCAGCCCCAGCATTTT.

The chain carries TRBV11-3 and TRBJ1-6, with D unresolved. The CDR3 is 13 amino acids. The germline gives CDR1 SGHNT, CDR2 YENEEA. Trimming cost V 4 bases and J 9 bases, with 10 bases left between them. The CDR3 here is CASSSGPGSPLHF. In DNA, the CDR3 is TGTGCCAGCAGCTCCGGACCGGGTTCACCCCTCCACTTT. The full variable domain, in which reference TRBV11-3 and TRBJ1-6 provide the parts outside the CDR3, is EAGVVQSPRYKIIEKKQPVAFWCNPISGHNTLYWYLQNLGQGPELLIRYENEEAVDDSQLPKDRFSAERLKGVDSTLKIQPAELGDSAVYLCASSSGPGSPLHFGNGTRLTVT.

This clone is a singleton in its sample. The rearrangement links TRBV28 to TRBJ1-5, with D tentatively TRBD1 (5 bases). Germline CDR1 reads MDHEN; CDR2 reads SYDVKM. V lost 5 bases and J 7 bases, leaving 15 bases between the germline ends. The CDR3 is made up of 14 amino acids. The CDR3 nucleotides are TGTGCCAGCAGTCCCGGAGGAGGGGTGCAGCCCCAGCATTTT. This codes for CASSPGGGVQPQHF.

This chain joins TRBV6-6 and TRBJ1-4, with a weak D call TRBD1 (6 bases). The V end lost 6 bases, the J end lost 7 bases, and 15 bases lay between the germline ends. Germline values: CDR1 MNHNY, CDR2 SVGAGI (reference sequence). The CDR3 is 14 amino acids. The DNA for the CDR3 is TGTGCCAGCAGCGGGGGGGCGGGCCGTGAAAAACTGTTTTTT. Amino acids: CASSGGAGREKLFF.

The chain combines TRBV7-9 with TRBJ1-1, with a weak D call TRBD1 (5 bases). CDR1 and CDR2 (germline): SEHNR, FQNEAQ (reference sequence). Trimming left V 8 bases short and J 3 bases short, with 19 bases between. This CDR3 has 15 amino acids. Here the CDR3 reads CASRRTRAGDTEAFF. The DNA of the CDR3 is TGTGCCAGCCGACGGACCAGGGCGGGAGACACTGAAGCTTTCTTT.